Below, one TCR beta chain is given with its context. Its antigen is still unknown. No much larger clone exists at a distance of one base, and base qualities are not known. V is cut by 5 bases and J by 4 bases, and the space between the germline ends is 18 bases. The CDR3 starts with the cysteine, ends with the phenylalanine, and has 15 residues. The sequence is cut down to CDR3 DNA, 45 bases in frame from base 1. From a lookup of the germline V gene, CDR1 and CDR2 are SGDLS and YYNGEE. Hyperthyroidism patients were newly diagnosed, were aged 18 to 65 years, and had a disease duration under 2 months. Patients were excluded if they had other autoimmune diseases, uncontrolled infections, pregnancy or lactation. Diagnosis relied on clinical symptoms, serum thyroxine, TRAb, thyroid ultrasound and orbital computed tomography. Total RNA was extracted using Trizol reagent, and RNA quality was checked on an Agilent 2100 Bioanalyzer.

TCR beta CDR3 regions were amplified from RNA transcripts for repertoire sequencing. The first round was an RT-PCR using HTBI primers with the Qiagen OneStep RT-PCR kit, and this first round was followed by a second-round multiplex PCR, then size selection and purification. Sequencing of the libraries was carried out on an Illumina HiSeq2000 in paired-end mode with 100 bp reads. In the paper's pipeline: Reads were processed with SOAPnuke, discarding reads with adapters, uncalled bases, mean Phred below 15, or no exact constant-primer or identifier match. High-quality paired reads were merged with COPE v1.2.5. Each unique nucleotide sequence was defined as a clonotype, and clonotypes were aligned to IMGT TRB V, D and J references with MiTCR v1.1. The analysis was limited to V-J combinations with a frequency above 0.0001, which together covered roughly 99% of the repertoires. For each V-J combination, a TCR clonal expansion and chaos score was defined as the ratio of F50 clonal expansion to chaos observed in the TCRdist matrix. Features were reduced by Welch's t-statistics and random forest to about a dozen V-J combinations, which fed a naive Bayes classifier. The similarity between thyroid and blood repertoires was quantified using the Morisita-Horn index. TCRdb passed the public sequencing reads through fastp at Q25 and MiXCR, retaining productive beta sequences. Every distinct CDR3 protein forms one entry, paired with its most common genes and DNA. The V and J calls follow TCRdb's processing rather than the paper's. This sample lists about 1.2 million distinct CDR3 sequences; about two fifths were detected once. Of the sample, 8.5% to 14% is held by the ten largest clones.

This sample stems from a study of Graves' ophthalmopathy and Graves' hyperthyroidism (dated by TCRdb to 2017 to 2018). Study-wide context: Hyperthyroidism was defined as stable when no progression to ophthalmopathy occurred within 18 months of follow-up. In roughly 6 hyperthyroidism patients, T-cell repertoires of thyroid tissue and blood were compared. An independent validation cohort comprised some 19 hyperthyroidism patients and around 16 patients who later progressed from hyperthyroidism to ophthalmopathy. Following sampling, methimazole starting at 30 mg daily was administered to hyperthyroidism patients, and high-dose intravenous methylprednisolone was administered to ophthalmopathy patients. In total, approximately 130 blood samples were TCR-sequenced: fewer than 50 ophthalmopathy, around 75 hyperthyroidism and about 17 hyperthyroidism-to-ophthalmopathy patients. The study used TCR beta repertoire signatures to distinguish Graves' ophthalmopathy from Graves' hyperthyroidism and to predict progression to ophthalmopathy. To explore V-J signatures that separate ophthalmopathy from hyperthyroidism, a discovery set of fewer than 110 patients was enrolled, consisting of about 45 with ophthalmopathy and 57 with stable hyperthyroidism.

General findings and caveats noted by the study authors: In validation, the model predicted ophthalmopathy progression with more than 70% sensitivity and about 73% specificity; 12 predicted patients were CT-confirmed with GO in a median of roughly 6.8 months. Sample size was not statistically predetermined, and group allocation was not concealed from the investigators. Among expanded thyroid clonotypes with frequency above 0.001, most also showed up in blood, which suggests that blood repertoires may reflect the thyroid immune response. In cross-validation, the 13-signature model distinguished ophthalmopathy from stable hyperthyroidism with 85% to 90% sensitivity and 81% to 83% specificity, and in the test set the corresponding values were approximately 80% and 68%.

Sequencing was performed on peripheral blood or thyroid tissue (not recorded which). This chain joins TRBV9 to TRBJ1-1, with the D gene call left open. The TCR was taken from an adult man with Graves' hyperthyroidism. The sequenced DNA is TGTGCCAGCAGTTTGAACCGGGCGACGGCCACTGAAGCTTTCTTT. Its protein reads: CASSLNRATATEAFF.